The T cell receptor (beta chain) under discussion was sequenced for a study of Ad26.COV2.S vaccination and SARS-CoV-2 variants. About the research overall: Participants got Ad26.COV2.S intramuscularly, once or twice 56 days apart.

The table came from immunoSEQ multiplex PCR; TCRdb's copy has only in-frame clones and leaves some out. Altogether more than 300,000 clones are present, just over 85% being singletons, with the ten largest covering under 2%. CDR1 is SGHTA and CDR2 is FQGNSA in the germline V gene. The CDR3 consists of 12 residues. V was shortened by 5 bases and J by 9 bases, with 13 bases between the two germline ends. Treatment described: roughly 18 received Ad26.COV2.S at low or high dose, single or two shots; roughly 5 received placebo; per-sample allocation not given. Day 63 after the first injection of vaccine or placebo was the sampling time.

The gene calls are TRBV7-2 and TRBJ2-5; no reliable D call. The input for sequencing was peripheral blood, taken in a trial of Ad26.COV2.S vaccine versus placebo. The sequence was obtained from a person between 18 and 65 years old who received the Ad26.COV2.S COVID-19 vaccine or a placebo. The CDR3, as DNA: TGTGCCAGCAGCCAGGACCTAGGGTCCCAGTACTTC. Its translation: CASSQDLGSQYF.